A single sample is the source of the 31 T cell receptor beta chains below, sequenced in a study of cytomegalovirus exposure and HLA in healthy donors. Primers: 60 Vbeta forward and 13 Jbeta reverse. This table comes from immunoSEQ multiplex PCR, and its TCRdb copy is limited to in-frame clones, with some not included. Here the sample spans some 150,000 clones, approximately 80% being singletons. Sequencing was done on a sample of PBMCs. The receptors come from a woman under 40 in good health and CMV-seronegative.

This chain joins TRBV30 and TRBJ2-1; perhaps TRBD2 as D (5 bases). From germline, CDR1 is GTSNPN and CDR2 SVGIG (reference sequence). The CDR3 sequence is 14 residues long. Trimming took off 1 base at V and 7 bases at J, with 14 bases between the two ends. This chain's CDR3 is CAWSELEVRNEQFF. The CDR3 bases are TGTGCCTGGAGTGAACTGGAGGTACGGAATGAGCAGTTCTTC.

This chain joins TRBV5-6 and TRBJ1-5; the D gene is possibly TRBD1 (5 bases). The germline V gene has CDR1 SGHDT and CDR2 YYEEEE. The CDR3 sequence is 14 residues long. V gave up 1 base and J gave up 8 bases, with 13 bases separating them. CDR3 sequence reads: CASSLQGGFEPQHF. In DNA form, the CDR3 reads TGTGCCAGCAGCTTGCAGGGAGGATTTGAGCCCCAGCATTTT.

The gene calls are TRBV6-4 and TRBJ1-1, with D possibly matching TRBD1 (6 bases). V shed 10 bases and J shed 1 base, with 16 bases lying between them. Germline V CDR1 and CDR2: MRHNA, SNTAGT. The CDR3 is made up of 14 amino acids. The CDR3 nucleotides are TGTGCCATATTGACAGGCACGAGGAACACTGAAGCTTTCTTT. Its translation is CAILTGTRNTEAFF.

The rearrangement joins TRBV7-2 to TRBJ1-2; 7 bases are shared with TRBD1. Looked up from germline, CDR1 is SGHTA and CDR2 is FQGNSA. The V segment lost 3 bases and the J segment 14 bases; nucleotides outside the gene matches: 9. The CDR3 loop spans 12 amino acids. The CDR3 here is CASSFSAGGGTF. The CDR3 DNA reads TGTGCCAGCAGCTTTTCGGCAGGGGGAGGTACCTTC.

Turning to this clone: The sample carries other DNA sequences with the same CDR3. This chain uses TRBV9 with TRBJ2-7, with 7 nucleotides matching TRBD2. V was clipped by 0 bases and J by 6 bases; unmatched bases: 3. Per germline, CDR1 SGDLS and CDR2 YYNGEE. The CDR3 runs 13 residues. The CDR3 sequence is CASSVGWGGEQYF. The CDR3, as DNA: TGTGCCAGCAGCGTAGGTTGGGGGGGCGAGCAGTACTTC.

V usage is TRBV5-4 and J usage is TRBJ2-3, with TRBD2 identical over 13 bases. The CDR3 has 18 residues. V shed 3 bases, J shed 0 bases, and the junction held 7 bases outside the gene matches. Germline lookup yields CDR1 SGHNT and CDR2 YYREEE (reference sequence). CDR3 in amino acids: CASSSGLAGRASTDTQYF. The CDR3 nucleotides are TGTGCCAGCAGCTCGGGACTAGCGGGAAGGGCTAGCACAGATACGCAGTATTTT.

V is TRBV29-1 and J is TRBJ2-3; maybe TRBD1 (6 bases). With 6 bases removed from V and 1 base from J, the gap between germline ends came to 11 bases. The CDR3 consists of 13 residues. The germline gives CDR1 SQVTM, CDR2 ANQGSEA. In DNA form, the CDR3 reads TGCAGCGTGGCCAGGGGCCGCACAGATACGCAGTATTTT. This sequence encodes CSVARGRTDTQYF.

The chain is built from TRBV30 and TRBJ1-2, with TRBD1 as a possible D gene (6 bases). Trimming left V 7 bases short and J 2 bases short, with 14 bases between. The CDR3 covers 13 residues. Germline CDR1 GTSNPN, CDR2 SVGIG (reference sequence). The CDR3 sequence is CASQRTENYGYTF. CDR3 nucleotides: TGTGCCTCCCAAAGGACAGAAAACTATGGCTACACCTTC.

The genes are TRBV5-1 and TRBJ1-6; TRBD1 matches at 7 bases. Germline V gene lookup returns CDR1 SGHRS and CDR2 YFSETQ. Germline trimming cut 5 bases from V and 9 bases from J; bases unmatched to any gene: 11. This CDR3 is built from 15 residues. CDR3 protein: CASSHGEAGGSPLHF. The CDR3, as DNA: TGCGCCAGCAGTCACGGAGAGGCAGGGGGTTCACCCCTCCACTTT.

The genes are TRBV7-8 and TRBJ2-5, with 7 bases identical to TRBD2. The V gene's germline CDR1 is SGHVS and CDR2 FQNEAQ. The CDR3 is 15 residues long. V shed 5 bases and J 3 bases; nucleotides not matched to a gene: 9. CDR3 DNA sequence: TGTGCCAGCAGCCCGGTTACTAGCGCCGAAGAGACCCAGTACTTC. Translating gives CASSPVTSAEETQYF.

The chain has TRBV5-4 and TRBJ1-1, with 7 bases matching TRBD1. Trimming cost V 4 bases and J 0 bases; bases outside gene matches: 6. Germline CDR1 and CDR2: SGHNT and YYREEE (reference sequence). CDR3 size: 15 residues. The CDR3 region is CASSLEQGLNTEAFF. The CDR3 DNA reads TGTGCCAGCAGCCTAGAACAGGGGTTGAACACTGAAGCTTTCTTT.

This sequence joins TRBV7-2 and TRBJ2-3, with a weak D call TRBD2 (6 bases). Germline assignment: CDR1 SGHTA and CDR2 FQGNSA. The CDR3 consists of 13 residues. The V end was cut by 6 bases, the J end by 1 base, with 8 bases between. For the CDR3, the DNA is TGTGCCAGCAGGCCTAGCGGCACAGATACGCAGTATTTT. This translates into CASRPSGTDTQYF.

The chain uses TRBV5-5 and TRBJ2-4; D uncertain. From germline, CDR1 is SGHKS and CDR2 YYEKEE (reference sequence). V was clipped by 0 bases and J by 7 bases, with 8 bases between them. This CDR3 spans 13 amino acids. CDR3 amino acids: CASSLGPENIQYF. The DNA for the CDR3 is TGTGCCAGCAGCTTGGGGCCGGAGAACATTCAGTACTTC.

The chain couples TRBV19 to TRBJ2-1; TRBD2 matches at 8 bases. The CDR3 consists of 15 residues. Germline values: CDR1 LNHDA, CDR2 SQIVND (reference sequence). The V segment lost 6 bases and the J segment 3 bases; nucleotides outside the gene matches: 7. The CDR3 loop is CASSPGGAGYNEQFF. CDR3 nucleotides: TGTGCCAGTAGCCCCGGGGGGGCGGGCTACAATGAGCAGTTCTTC.

The chain recombines TRBV28 with TRBJ2-3; no firm D call. The CDR3 has 12 amino acids. CDR1 MDHEN and CDR2 SYDVKM come from the germline V gene. The germline V and J ends were trimmed by 5 bases and 4 bases, with 7 bases remaining between them. CDR3 sequence reads: CASSPPADTQYF. Written as DNA, the CDR3 is TGTGCCAGCAGTCCCCCGGCAGATACGCAGTATTTT.

The V call is TRBV5-6, the J call TRBJ2-7; 8 bases are a match to TRBD2. Germline V CDR1 and CDR2: SGHDT, YYEEEE. V shed 2 bases and J 3 bases; nucleotides not matched to a gene: 1. The CDR3 runs 13 residues. In nucleotides, the CDR3 is TGTGCCAGCAGCTTTCTAGCGGGCTACGAGCAGTACTTC. Amino acid sequence: CASSFLAGYEQYF.

V is TRBV28 and J is TRBJ2-3; 10 positions agree with TRBD2. Per the germline V gene, CDR1 is MDHEN and CDR2 is SYDVKM. J gave up 2 bases and V 7 bases, and 12 bases lay outside the gene matches. This CDR3 has 17 residues. CDR3 DNA: TGTGCCAGCATATCTAGCGGGAGTTACAAAGCCACAGATACGCAGTATTTT. Protein: CASISSGSYKATDTQYF.

The chain combines TRBV4-3 with TRBJ1-3; D remains ambiguous. Germline loops: CDR1 LGHNA, CDR2 YSLEER. With 0 bases removed from V and 2 bases from J, the gap between germline ends came to 14 bases. The CDR3 spans 17 residues. CDR3 sequence (DNA): TGCGCCAGCAGCCAAGATCTCCCAGTTTTCGCTGGAAACACCATATATTTT. Its protein product is CASSQDLPVFAGNTIYF.

The chain uses TRBV27 and TRBJ2-7; D is unresolved. V was clipped by 2 bases and J by 2 bases, with 19 bases between them. Per germline, CDR1 MNHEY and CDR2 SMNVEV (reference sequence). CDR3 length: 17 amino acids. CDR3 sequence (DNA): TGTGCCAGCAGTTTAAGCATCGTGGCGGCTAACCCCTACGAGCAGTACTTC. It codes for CASSLSIVAANPYEQYF.

This clone was seen only once. One junction end does not reproduce the germline sequence, and a read error may be involved. This chain connects TRBV6-1 to TRBJ1-2; D is unresolved. There are 13 residues in the CDR3. Per germline, CDR1 MNHNS and CDR2 SASEGT. The CDR3 nucleotides are TGTGCCAGCAGTGGGGCGGGCTTCCTGGGCTACCCCTTC. The encoded protein is CASSGAGFLGYPF.

V gene TRBV9 combines with J gene TRBJ1-1, with no clear D. The CDR3 consists of 15 residues. The V end lost 0 bases, the J end lost 6 bases, and 15 bases lay between the germline ends. CDR1 SGDLS and CDR2 YYNGEE come from the germline V gene. DNA of the CDR3: TGTGCCAGCAGCGTAGATCCGGGGTTTGACGCTGAAGCTTTCTTT. The encoded protein is CASSVDPGFDAEAFF.

V usage is TRBV11-2 and J usage is TRBJ2-1, with D uncertain. The CDR3 runs to 12 residues. Trimming took off 2 bases at V and 9 bases at J, with 8 bases between the two ends. CDR1 is SGHAT and CDR2 is FQNNGV in the germline V gene. The chain's CDR3 is CASSLPLGEQFF. CDR3 DNA: TGTGCCAGCAGCTTACCTCTAGGTGAGCAGTTCTTC.

The chain couples TRBV7-2 to TRBJ1-5; 9 bases map to TRBD1. Germline-derived CDR1 and CDR2 are SGHTA and FQGNSA. After removal of 7 bases from V and 4 bases from J, the junction contained 8 bases not matched to a gene. The CDR3 length is 15 residues. CDR3 region: CASTPGQGFNQPQHF. The DNA of the CDR3 is TGTGCCAGCACACCGGGACAGGGCTTTAATCAGCCCCAGCATTTT.

This chain links TRBV6-6 with TRBJ2-7; tentative D call: TRBD1 (6 bases). The CDR3 is 15 residues long. The V gene's germline CDR1 is MNHNY and CDR2 SVGAGI (reference sequence). The V gene lost 0 bases and the J gene lost 2 bases, with 11 bases spanning the gap. The CDR3 spells CASSYSRGTTYEQYF. The CDR3 DNA sequence: TGTGCCAGCAGTTACTCGAGGGGGACCACCTACGAGCAGTACTTC.

This CDR3 is CASSPLAGTHNEQFF. In DNA form, the CDR3 reads TGTGCCAGCTCACCGCTAGCGGGGACCCACAATGAGCAGTTCTTC. The chain carries TRBV18 and TRBJ2-1, with 9 bases that match TRBD2. After removal of 3 bases from V and 5 bases from J, the junction contained 5 bases not matched to a gene. The length of the CDR3 is 15 residues. CDR1 KGHSH and CDR2 LQKENI come from the germline V gene.

The genes are TRBV29-1 and TRBJ2-7; D ambiguous. The CDR3 runs to 13 residues. Between the trimmed V and J ends, which lost 8 bases and 7 bases, there was a span of 21 bases. Germline CDR1 and CDR2: SQVTM and ANQGSEA. CDR3 sequence (DNA): TGCAGCACATTGAGTGGGTCCGCGGAGGAGCAGTACTTC. Translating it yields CSTLSGSAEEQYF.

The J gene is TRBJ1-1, the V gene TRBV5-8; TRBD1 is a possible D gene (6 bases). The V gene's germline CDR1 is SGHTS and CDR2 YDEGEE. V gave up 5 bases and J gave up 3 bases, with 11 bases separating them. The CDR3 totals 13 residues. The CDR3 loop reads CASRFNRDTEAFF. DNA of the CDR3: TGTGCCAGCAGGTTCAACAGGGACACTGAAGCTTTCTTT.

This clone came up once. The chain has TRBV4-1 and TRBJ2-7; 11 bases agree with TRBD1. Germline CDR1 is MGHRA and CDR2 is YSYEKL. This CDR3 has 14 amino acids. Trimming removed 8 bases from V and 2 bases from J; junction bases left unmatched: 5. The CDR3 DNA reads TGCGCCAGCGCCCCGGGACAGGGGGCCTACGAGCAGTACTTC. Its protein is CASAPGQGAYEQYF.

V usage is TRBV19 and J usage is TRBJ1-5; D remains ambiguous. The CDR3 has 18 amino acids. Per germline, CDR1 LNHDA and CDR2 SQIVND (reference sequence). With 0 bases removed from V and 0 bases from J, the gap between germline ends came to 15 bases. CDR3 residues: CASSIDLWRQYSNQPQHF. The CDR3, as DNA: TGTGCCAGTAGTATAGATCTATGGAGGCAGTATAGCAATCAGCCCCAGCATTTT.

J is TRBJ2-7 and V is TRBV5-1, with D possibly TRBD2 on 5 matching bases. CDR3 length: 13 residues. The V and J ends lost 0 bases and 7 bases respectively, with 11 bases between them. Germline V lookup: CDR1 SGHRS, CDR2 YFSETQ. This CDR3 reads CASSLAGVGEQYF. The CDR3 region has the DNA TGCGCCAGCAGCTTGGCCGGGGTGGGGGAGCAGTACTTC.

The V gene is TRBV15, the J gene TRBJ1-2; possible D gene TRBD1, 6 bases. The CDR3 extends over 14 amino acids. Looked up from germline, CDR1 is LNHNV and CDR2 is YYDKDF (reference sequence). Trimming took off 0 bases at V and 8 bases at J, with 13 bases between the two ends. The CDR3 is CATSRDLQGRGYTF. As DNA, the CDR3 is TGTGCCACCAGCAGAGATCTGCAGGGGCGAGGCTACACCTTC.